Detailed here is one T cell receptor (beta chain). The antigen remains undetermined. The data stem from a study of neoadjuvant nivolumab and ipilimumab in lung cancer. Findings and caveats of the study: Resected-tumor TCR richness correlated positively with pretherapy blood richness.

The data were produced by immunoSEQ multiplex PCR, yet TCRdb's version contains in-frame clones alone and is incomplete. The sample holds 8,800 or so clones, around 77% seen once. Sequenced material: tumor tissue, taken after neoadjuvant nivolumab, alone or with ipilimumab, at or shortly before surgery. This sequence was found in an adult with non-small cell lung cancer.

The CDR3 protein is CASSQVETYEQYF. The CDR3 DNA sequence: TGTGCCAGCAGCCAAGTCGAGACCTACGAGCAGTACTTC. The J gene is TRBJ2-7, the V gene TRBV4-2; no reliable D call. Looked up from germline, CDR1 is LGHNA and CDR2 is YNFKEQ. Trimming took off 1 base at V and 2 bases at J, with 6 bases between the two ends. CDR3 length: 13 residues.